This is a list of T cell receptor beta chains from one sample in a study of T cells in Graves' hyperthyroidism and ophthalmopathy. MiXCR, applied by TCRdb to the multiplex PCR reads, yields one record per CDR3 protein. The sample holds 500,000 to 800,000 distinct CDR3 sequences, 45% seen once. The sequencing sample was made of peripheral blood or thyroid tissue (not recorded which). The receptor set was obtained from an adult man with Graves' disease, either hyperthyroidism or ophthalmopathy (not recorded which). Each CDR3 is given with its conserved first and last residue. Each record gives: J gene, V gene, CDR3 protein.

j_gene: TRBJ1-5
v_gene: TRBV19
CDR3aa: CASSGIGRHNQPQHF

j_gene: TRBJ1-2
v_gene: TRBV19
CDR3aa: CASSSGVPGNYGYTF

j_gene: TRBJ2-7
v_gene: TRBV7-9
CDR3aa: CASRSSDEQYF

j_gene: TRBJ2-7
v_gene: TRBV7-9
CDR3aa: CASSPSTGLANHEQYF

j_gene: TRBJ1-2
v_gene: TRBV7-9
CDR3aa: CASSLASAGSYGYTF

j_gene: TRBJ1-5
v_gene: TRBV6-5
CDR3aa: CASSYKGVDQPQHF

j_gene: TRBJ2-7
v_gene: TRBV7-2
CDR3aa: CASSLNPLPGPYEQYF

j_gene: TRBJ1-2
v_gene: TRBV25-1
CDR3aa: CASTTGIDYGYTF

j_gene: TRBJ2-5
v_gene: TRBV7-2
CDR3aa: CASILGGAWETQYF

j_gene: TRBJ1-1
v_gene: TRBV10-3
CDR3aa: CASVATMNTEAFF

j_gene: TRBJ1-5
v_gene: TRBV24-1
CDR3aa: CATSDGDGQPQHF

j_gene: TRBJ2-2
v_gene: TRBV13
CDR3aa: CASSLGQGRGWNTGELFF

j_gene: TRBJ1-2
v_gene: TRBV2
CDR3aa: CASRVDRDYGYTF

j_gene: TRBJ2-5
v_gene: TRBV29-1
CDR3aa: CSVEPSAGETQYF

j_gene: TRBJ2-1
v_gene: TRBV19
CDR3aa: CASSGRELDNEQFF

j_gene: TRBJ1-1
v_gene: TRBV27
CDR3aa: CASSLQGGEAFF

j_gene: TRBJ2-7
v_gene: TRBV10-2
CDR3aa: CASSYLQRAGYEQYF

j_gene: TRBJ1-5
v_gene: TRBV24-1
CDR3aa: CATKLGTPKGDQPQHF

j_gene: TRBJ2-7
v_gene: TRBV7-2
CDR3aa: CASSASGTRNF

j_gene: TRBJ1-3
v_gene: TRBV7-3
CDR3aa: CASSLDRDTIYF

j_gene: TRBJ1-4
v_gene: TRBV15
CDR3aa: CATSGTGKDEKLFF

j_gene: TRBJ2-5
v_gene: TRBV19
CDR3aa: CATSMPGTSETQYF

j_gene: TRBJ1-5
v_gene: TRBV2
CDR3aa: CASSALDQPQHF

j_gene: TRBJ1-2
v_gene: TRBV19
CDR3aa: CASIQGANGYTF

j_gene: TRBJ1-5
v_gene: TRBV10-2
CDR3aa: CASSEARGNADQSQHF

j_gene: TRBJ1-3
v_gene: TRBV2
CDR3aa: CASSEWAGQGNTIYF

j_gene: TRBJ1-6
v_gene: TRBV19
CDR3aa: CASSPALWTHNSPLHF

j_gene: TRBJ1-6
v_gene: TRBV2
CDR3aa: CASKSSPLQNSPLHF

j_gene: TRBJ1-2
v_gene: TRBV9
CDR3aa: CASSALGEAGTYGYTF

j_gene: TRBJ2-6
v_gene: TRBV5-8
CDR3aa: CASSSGQGNVLTF

j_gene: TRBJ1-5
v_gene: TRBV15
CDR3aa: CATSRDPRDSDQPQHF

j_gene: TRBJ1-1
v_gene: TRBV24-1
CDR3aa: CATRGVGTEAFF

j_gene: TRBJ1-4
v_gene: TRBV7-8
CDR3aa: CASSLDPFDNEKLFF

j_gene: TRBJ2-5
v_gene: TRBV2
CDR3aa: CASSERRSQETQYF

j_gene: TRBJ1-2
v_gene: TRBV12-3/TRBV12-4
CDR3aa: CASSLRQGLYGYTF

j_gene: TRBJ1-2
v_gene: TRBV2
CDR3aa: CASSEERQGSYGYTF

j_gene: TRBJ1-4
v_gene: TRBV5-5
CDR3aa: CASSQGGTATNEKLFF